The T cell receptor beta chain under discussion was sequenced for a study of blood T cell repertoires in COVID-19. Study as a whole: Samples taken during acute and convalescent COVID-19 were collected in the United States, Italy and Spain. Sample material is recorded as cDNA or gDNA derived from T cells, B-cell-depleted T cells, or PBMCs.

Seattle's enrolled individuals joined amid active infection and were then monitored longitudinally. The CDR3 loop spans 16 amino acids. V dropped 7 bases and J dropped 3; count of bases not matched to a gene: 4. CDR1 is LGHDT and CDR2 is YNNKEL in the germline V gene (reference sequence). In the study's own analysis: From reference gene primer amplification, estimates of nucleated cell counts were derived. Only in-frame clones appear in the TCRdb table, and some are missing; sequencing was by immunoSEQ multiplex PCR. The V and J calls and the clone size are those of that table, but D and trimming were determined from the DNA. The sample records some 370,000 clones, about 89% being singletons.

The chain combines TRBV3-1 (or the pseudogene TRBV3-2) with TRBJ2-6, with 12 bases that match TRBD1. The TCR was taken from a woman aged 25 to 39 with COVID-19, enrolled during active disease. The sequencing input was peripheral blood. In DNA, the CDR3 is TGTGCCAGCAAAGGGACAGGGGGCGTTGGGGCCAACGTCCTGACTTTC. It is translated as CASKGTGGVGANVLTF.